The 19 T cell receptor beta chains below come from one sample, sequenced in a study of blood T cell repertoires in COVID-19. TCRdb's copy holds only in-frame clones and misses some; the assay was immunoSEQ multiplex PCR. The table shows about 170,000 clones, with roughly four fifths occurring only once. Sequenced input: peripheral blood. The receptors were sampled from an elderly woman with acute or convalescent COVID-19.

This chain links TRBV5-1 with TRBJ2-1; 10 bases are a match to TRBD1. CDR3 length equals 16 residues. Germline V lookup: CDR1 SGHRS, CDR2 YFSETQ. J gave up 5 bases and V 3 bases, and 8 bases lay outside the gene matches. The CDR3 DNA is TGCGCCAGCAGCTCCCGAGGACAGGGGGGAAACAATGAGCAGTTCTTC. Its protein is CASSSRGQGGNNEQFF.

The V and J genes are TRBV19 and TRBJ2-3, with D maybe TRBD2 (7 bases). Trimming cost V 0 bases and J 4 bases, with 11 bases left between them. From germline, CDR1 is LNHDA and CDR2 SQIVND (reference sequence). The CDR3 loop spans 15 amino acids. DNA for the CDR3: TGTGCCAGTAGTATAGACAGGGAGGGGGCAGATACGCAGTATTTT. Translation: CASSIDREGADTQYF.

J is TRBJ2-1 and V is TRBV5-8; D is undetermined. Germline V gene sequence: CDR1 SGHTS, CDR2 YDEGEE. CDR3 length: 15 amino acids. Deletions cut 4 bases from V and 0 bases from J, with 11 bases between. The CDR3 reads CASSRGSSSYNEQFF. CDR3 nucleotides: TGTGCCAGCAGCCGAGGATCGAGCTCCTACAATGAGCAGTTCTTC.

This clone occurred once. The rearrangement uses TRBV7-8 and TRBJ1-2; 7 bases fit TRBD1. Per germline, CDR1 SGHVS and CDR2 FQNEAQ. J lost 6 bases, V lost 4 bases, and 5 bases had no gene match. The CDR3 sequence is 13 residues long. The CDR3 reads CASSSDREDGYTF. The CDR3 region has the DNA TGTGCCAGCAGCTCAGACAGGGAGGATGGCTACACCTTC.

CDR3 sequence reads: CASSPRVMDEKLFF. For the CDR3, the DNA is TGCGCCAGCAGTCCGAGGGTGATGGATGAAAAACTGTTTTTT. This chain links TRBV4-1 with TRBJ1-4; no clear D gene. The CDR3 sequence is 14 residues long. Trimming cost V 6 bases and J 6 bases, with 14 bases left between them. Per germline, CDR1 MGHRA and CDR2 YSYEKL.

CDR3 sequence (DNA): TGTGCCAGCAGCTTGGGGACTCCAGGGGGTGGCTACACCTTC. Translation gives CASSLGTPGGGYTF. The V and J genes are TRBV7-9 and TRBJ1-2; TRBD1 matches 7 bases. The junction had 8 bases not matched to a gene; V was cut back by 3 bases and J by 7 bases. Germline loops: CDR1 SEHNR, CDR2 FQNEAQ (reference sequence). The CDR3 is made up of 14 amino acids.

This sequence joins TRBV18 and TRBJ1-1; TRBD1 matches 9 bases. The V gene's germline CDR1 is KGHSH and CDR2 LQKENI. The CDR3 totals 14 residues. Trimming at V came to 5 bases and at J to 5 bases, leaving 6 bases not matched to a gene. The CDR3 spells CASSTGTGITEAFF. The CDR3 DNA reads as TGTGCCAGCTCAACCGGGACAGGGATAACTGAAGCTTTCTTT. Using reference TRBV18 and TRBJ1-1 for the parts outside the CDR3, the full variable domain is NAGVMQNPRHLVRRRGQEARLRCSPMKGHSHVYWYRQLPEEGLKFMVYLQKENIIDESGMPKERFSAEFPKEGPSILRIQQVVRGDSAAYFCASSTGTGITEAFFGQGTRLTVV.

The chain carries TRBV2 and TRBJ2-7, with D possibly matching TRBD2 (5 bases). Trimming removed 7 bases at V and 2 bases at J, with 18 bases between. In germline, CDR1 is SNHLY, CDR2 FYNNEI. CDR3 length: 15 amino acids. CDR3 in DNA: TGTGCCAGCATTCCAGGAGGTTGGGATCCCTACGAGCAGTACTTC. Amino acids: CASIPGGWDPYEQYF.

This clone was counted once. V gene TRBV4-3 combines with J gene TRBJ2-1; 10 bases align to TRBD2. The CDR3 length is 15 residues. Germline V CDR1 and CDR2: LGHNA, YSLEER. V shed 3 bases and J 8 bases; nucleotides not matched to a gene: 7. CDR3 in amino acids: CASSQEREGLDEQFF. CDR3 nucleotides: TGCGCCAGCAGCCAGGAGCGGGAGGGGTTAGATGAGCAGTTCTTC.

This rearrangement joins TRBV2 to TRBJ2-1; D might be TRBD1 (5 bases). The ends were cut back, 5 bases at V and 4 bases at J, with 15 bases in the middle. The germline CDR1 and CDR2 sequences are SNHLY and FYNNEI. The CDR3 has 15 residues. The CDR3 DNA sequence: TGTGCCAGCAGTCCCCAGGGAACAGGATACAATGAGCAGTTCTTC. Its protein product is CASSPQGTGYNEQFF.

This clone was detected ten times or more. This chain links TRBV10-1 with TRBJ2-5; TRBD1 matches at 9 bases. The CDR3 extends over 16 amino acids. V dropped 2 bases and J dropped 3; count of bases not matched to a gene: 7. Germline CDR1 and CDR2: WNHNN and SYGVQD (reference sequence). CDR3 sequence (DNA): TGCGCCAGCAGTGAGACCGGGACAGGGCAAGAAGAGACCCAGTACTTC. Translated: CASSETGTGQEETQYF.

This clone was picked up one time. The CDR3 DNA sequence: TGTGCCAGCAGCTTAGGCGGGTGGGCAACTTCCACAGATACGCAGTATTTT. This encodes CASSLGGWATSTDTQYF. The rearrangement uses TRBV7-9 and TRBJ2-3; D might be TRBD2 (5 bases). Germline V gene data show CDR1 as SEHNR and CDR2 as FQNEAQ (reference sequence). The length of the CDR3 is 17 residues. The V gene lost 1 base and the J gene lost 2 bases, with 16 bases spanning the gap.

The chain couples TRBV9 to TRBJ1-2, with unresolved D. V lost 2 bases, J lost 1 base, and 6 bases lay in between. From germline, CDR1 is SGDLS and CDR2 YYNGEE. CDR3 size: 13 residues. This chain's CDR3 is CASSVTGNYGYTF. The CDR3 coding sequence is TGTGCCAGCAGCGTTACGGGTAACTATGGCTACACCTTC.

The sample holds one count of this clone. V is TRBV5-4 and J is TRBJ2-7, with 14 bases matching TRBD2. CDR1 and CDR2 (germline): SGHNT, YYREEE (reference sequence). Trimming removed 3 bases from V and 3 bases from J; junction bases left unmatched: 2. This CDR3 is 15 amino acids long. CDR3 in DNA: TGTGCCAGCAGCTCGGGACTAGCGGGAGTCTACGAGCAGTACTTC. It specifies CASSSGLAGVYEQYF.

The sample holds a few counts of this clone. The rearrangement joins TRBV11-2 to TRBJ2-7; 8 bases align to TRBD2. The trim removed 5 bases at V and 2 bases at J, leaving 5 bases unmatched. This CDR3 spans 14 amino acids. The germline CDR1 and CDR2 sequences are SGHAT and FQNNGV. The CDR3 region has the DNA TGTGCCAGCAGCCCCACTAGCGGTACCTACGAGCAGTACTTC. This translates into CASSPTSGTYEQYF.

The chain uses TRBV6-5 and TRBJ2-1; the D is unclear. Germline V lookup: CDR1 MNHEY, CDR2 SVGAGI. V lost 5 bases, J lost 10 bases, and 12 bases lay in between. The CDR3 extends over 12 amino acids. The CDR3 coding sequence is TGTGCCAGCAGTACTCTAGGCCTCGAGCAGTTCTTC. It specifies CASSTLGLEQFF.

The rearrangement uses TRBV11-2 and TRBJ1-2; 10 nucleotides line up with TRBD1. CDR3 length equals 15 residues. The germline V gene has CDR1 SGHAT and CDR2 FQNNGV. V lost 4 bases and J lost 5; bases outside the gene matches: 7. CDR3 region: CASSYGGQGIYGYTF. The CDR3, as DNA: TGTGCCAGCAGCTACGGGGGACAGGGGATTTATGGCTACACCTTC.

The rearrangement joins TRBV27 to TRBJ2-2; tentatively, D is TRBD1 (6 bases). Germline V gene data show CDR1 as MNHEY and CDR2 as SMNVEV (reference sequence). The ends were cut back, 5 bases at V and 6 bases at J, with 16 bases in the middle. The CDR3 extends over 15 amino acids. Here the CDR3 reads CASSPVGHTPGELFF. The CDR3, as DNA: TGTGCCAGCAGTCCCGTGGGACATACGCCCGGGGAGCTGTTTTTT.

This rearrangement joins TRBV5-1 to TRBJ2-1; 10 bases match TRBD2. This CDR3 contains 15 residues. With V trimmed by 3 bases and J by 4 bases, 4 bases remained unmatched. Per the germline V gene, CDR1 is SGHRS and CDR2 is YFSETQ. The CDR3 coding sequence is TGCGCCAGCAGCTCCGTAGCGGGAGGATACAATGAGCAGTTCTTC. This translates into CASSSVAGGYNEQFF.